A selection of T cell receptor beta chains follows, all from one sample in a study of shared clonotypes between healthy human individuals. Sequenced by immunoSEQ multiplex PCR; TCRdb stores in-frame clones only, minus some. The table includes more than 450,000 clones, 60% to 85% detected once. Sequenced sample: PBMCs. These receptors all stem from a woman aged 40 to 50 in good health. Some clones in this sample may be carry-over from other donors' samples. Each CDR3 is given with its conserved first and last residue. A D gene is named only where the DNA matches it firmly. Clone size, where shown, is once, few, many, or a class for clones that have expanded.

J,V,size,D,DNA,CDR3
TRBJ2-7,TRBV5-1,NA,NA,TGCGCCAGCAGCCTTAACTACGAGCAGTACTTC,CASSLNYEQYF
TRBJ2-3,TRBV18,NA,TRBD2,TGTGCCAGCTCTCTAGCGGGAGGGTTCGATACGCAGTATTTT,CASSLAGGFDTQYF
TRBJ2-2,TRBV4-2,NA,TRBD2,TGTGCCAGCAGCCAAGCGGGAGGGGGAGGCGGGGAGCTGTTTTTT,CASSQAGGGGGELFF
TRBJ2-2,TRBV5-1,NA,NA,TGCGCCAGCAGCTTGGGAGGGAACACCGGGGAGCTGTTTTTT,CASSLGGNTGELFF
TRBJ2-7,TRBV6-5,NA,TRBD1,TGTGCCAGCAGTCCGCTCGACAGGGCCTACGAGCAGTACTTC,CASSPLDRAYEQYF
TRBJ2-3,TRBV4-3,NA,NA,TGCGCCAGCAGCCAAGATGTGGGCGAGCTGGGAGATACGCAGTATTTT,CASSQDVGELGDTQYF
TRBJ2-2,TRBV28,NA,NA,TGTGCCAGCAGTTTCCCGGGGCCACGGAGCACCGGGGAGCTGTTTTTT,CASSFPGPRSTGELFF
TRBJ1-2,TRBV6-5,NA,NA,TGTGCCAGCAGCCGGACCGGGAACTATGGCTACACCTTC,CASSRTGNYGYTF
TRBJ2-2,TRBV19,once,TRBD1,TGTGCCAGTAGTATAGTACAGGGGGTGGCCGGGGAGCTGTTTTTT,CASSIVQGVAGELFF
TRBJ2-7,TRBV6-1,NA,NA,TGTGCCAGCAGTGAAAGTGTAGGGTTCGTATACGAGCAGTACTTC,CASSESVGFVYEQYF
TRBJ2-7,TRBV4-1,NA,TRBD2,TGCGCCAGCAGCCAAGTGGGACTAGCGGGAGGTACCTACGAGCAGTACTTC,CASSQVGLAGGTYEQYF
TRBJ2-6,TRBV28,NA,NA,TGTGCCAGCAGTTTAGGGTCAGCCAACGTCCTGACTTTC,CASSLGSANVLTF
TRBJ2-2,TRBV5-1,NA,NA,TGCGCCAGCAGCTTGGGCTCAAACACCGGGGAGCTGTTTTTT,CASSLGSNTGELFF
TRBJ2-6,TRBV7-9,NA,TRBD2,TGTGCCAGCAGTAAAGAGCGGGAGGGCCTTGGGGCCAACGTCCTGACTTTC,CASSKEREGLGANVLTF
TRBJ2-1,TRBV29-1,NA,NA,TGCAGCGTCGGCACAGGGTACAATGAGCAGTTCTTC,CSVGTGYNEQFF
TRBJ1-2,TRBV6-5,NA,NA,TGTGCCAGCAGTCCGCCGGGACACTCTTATGGCTACACCTTC,CASSPPGHSYGYTF
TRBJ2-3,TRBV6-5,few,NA,TGTGCCAGCGGACCCCTCTTGGATACGCAGTATTTT,CASGPLLDTQYF
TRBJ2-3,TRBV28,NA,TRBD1,TGTGCCAGCAGTTTTGAAACAGGGGTTCCAGATACGCAGTATTTT,CASSFETGVPDTQYF
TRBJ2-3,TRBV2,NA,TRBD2,TGTGCCAGCAGTTCCGACGGACTAGCGGGAGATACGCAGTATTTT,CASSSDGLAGDTQYF
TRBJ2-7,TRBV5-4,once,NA,TGTGCCAGCAGAACTAGTTCCTCCTACGAGCAGTACTTC,CASRTSSSYEQYF
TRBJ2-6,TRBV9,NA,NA,TGTGCCAGCAGCGTAGGGGGTGGGGCCAACGTCCTGACTTTC,CASSVGGGANVLTF
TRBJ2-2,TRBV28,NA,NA,TGTGCCAGCAGCCCCGGGGGCGGGACTATCCTTTACGGGGAGCTGTTTTTT,CASSPGGGTILYGELFF
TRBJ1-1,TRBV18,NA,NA,TGTGCCAGCTCACCAGAGTTGAACACTGAAGCTTTCTTT,CASSPELNTEAFF
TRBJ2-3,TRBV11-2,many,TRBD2,TGTGCCAGCCGACTAGCGGGAGTAAGGGGGGGCACAGATACGCAGTATTTT,CASRLAGVRGGTDTQYF
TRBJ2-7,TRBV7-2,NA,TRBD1,TGTGCCAGCAGCTGGGAGGGGACAGGGACCTACGAGCAGTACTTC,CASSWEGTGTYEQYF
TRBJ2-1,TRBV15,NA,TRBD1,TGTGCCACCAGCACTAGGACAGGGAATGAGCAGTTCTTC,CATSTRTGNEQFF
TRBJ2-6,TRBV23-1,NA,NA,TGCGCCAGCAGTCAAGGGACGGAGGCCAACGTCCTGACTTTC,CASSQGTEANVLTF
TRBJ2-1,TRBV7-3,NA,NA,TGTGCCAGCAGCTACAGATCCTACAATGAGCAGTTCTTC,CASSYRSYNEQFF
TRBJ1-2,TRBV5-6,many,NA,TGTGCCAGCAGCTTGTGGGACCACTATGGCTACACCTTC,CASSLWDHYGYTF
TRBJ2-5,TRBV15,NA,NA,TGTGCCACCAGCAGAGATAGAGGGGAACAAGAGACCCAGTACTTC,CATSRDRGEQETQYF
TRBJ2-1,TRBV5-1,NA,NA,TGCGCCAGCAGCTGGGGGACGACGGCTAATGAGCAGTTCTTC,CASSWGTTANEQFF
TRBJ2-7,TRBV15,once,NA,TGTGCCACCAGCAGAGGTGCCCTCACTTCCTACGAGCAGTACTTC,CATSRGALTSYEQYF